These 13 T cell receptor beta chains were all obtained from the same sample, sequenced in a study of blood T cell repertoires in COVID-19. Sequencing used immunoSEQ multiplex PCR; TCRdb keeps in-frame clones, though not all of them. The table shows a few hundred thousand clones, with 89% occurring only once. The material sequenced was peripheral blood. The source is a man younger than 35 who had recovered from COVID-19.

J is TRBJ1-3 and V is TRBV5-1, with D hard to call. The CDR3 sequence is 13 residues long. V lost 5 bases and J 0 bases, leaving 6 bases between the germline ends. CDR1 SGHRS and CDR2 YFSETQ come from the germline V gene. The CDR3 sequence: CASSSFSGNTIYF. The CDR3 coding sequence is TGCGCCAGCAGTTCTTTCTCTGGAAACACCATATATTTT. Together with reference TRBV5-1 and TRBJ1-3, the CDR3 gives the full variable domain: KAGVTQTPRYLIKTRGQQVTLSCSPISGHRSVSWYQQTPGQGLQFLFEYFSETQRNKGNFPGRFSGRQFSNSRSEMNVSTLELGDSALYLCASSSFSGNTIYFGEGSWLTVV.

The chain recombines TRBV15 with TRBJ2-3; D gene uncertain. The V end lost 8 bases, the J end lost 3 bases, and 9 bases lay between the germline ends. The CDR3 is 12 residues long. From germline, CDR1 is LNHNV and CDR2 YYDKDF (reference sequence). The CDR3 protein is CATAPYTDTQYF. The CDR3 DNA sequence: TGTGCCACCGCTCCCTATACAGATACGCAGTATTTT.

The rearrangement uses TRBV11-2 and TRBJ2-5, with TRBD2 matching over 10 bases. The CDR3 has 15 amino acids. The germline V gene encodes CDR1 SGHAT and CDR2 FQNNGV. Germline trimming cut 3 bases from V and 5 bases from J; bases unmatched to any gene: 6. Written as DNA, the CDR3 is TGTGCCAGCAGCTTGTCTAGCGGGAGTTGGGAGACCCAGTACTTC. Amino acids: CASSLSSGSWETQYF.

The gene calls are TRBV11-2 and TRBJ2-7; 7 bases line up with TRBD1. The length of the CDR3 is 14 residues. V gave up 5 bases and J gave up 6 bases; unmatched junction bases: 10. Per germline, CDR1 SGHAT and CDR2 FQNNGV. CDR3 DNA sequence: TGTGCCAGCAGCACTCGAGACAGGGACGGCGAGCAGTACTTC. Protein product: CASSTRDRDGEQYF.

This clone was seen just once. The rearrangement uses TRBV6-5 and TRBJ1-1, with D perhaps matching TRBD1 (6 bases). The CDR3 is 13 amino acids. V lost 4 bases and J lost 7, with 13 bases in between. CDR1 is MNHEY, CDR2 SVGAGI, per germline. CDR3 loop: CASSSGTLNEAFF. Here the CDR3 DNA reads TGTGCCAGCAGTTCCGGGACACTGAATGAAGCTTTCTTT.

The J gene is TRBJ1-5, the V gene TRBV6-1; 8 bases agree with TRBD1. This CDR3 has 14 amino acids. Germline CDR1 is MNHNS and CDR2 is SASEGT. Germline trimming cut 2 bases from V and 12 bases from J; bases unmatched to any gene: 9. The CDR3 sequence is CASSEPDREDVQHF. As DNA, the CDR3 is TGTGCCAGCAGTGAACCGGACAGGGAGGACGTCCAGCATTTT.

This clone was recorded only once. The chain has TRBV6-2 or TRBV6-3 and TRBJ1-1; D may be TRBD1 (6 bases). CDR3 length: 13 residues. Trimming pared 6 bases from V and 11 bases from J, leaving 19 bases between. CDR1 is MNHEY and CDR2 is SVGEGT in the germline V gene. This CDR3 reads CASRPYRDYEAFF. The DNA for the CDR3 is TGTGCCAGCAGACCTTACAGGGATTATGAGGCTTTCTTT.

The V and J genes are TRBV27 and TRBJ2-4; 7 bases are shared with TRBD2. Germline V gene data show CDR1 as MNHEY and CDR2 as SMNVEV (reference sequence). V lost 5 bases, J lost 0 bases, and 7 bases stayed unmatched. The CDR3 runs to 16 residues. This chain's CDR3 is CASSLMSGVAKNIQYF. CDR3 nucleotides: TGTGCCAGCAGTCTTATGAGCGGGGTAGCCAAAAACATTCAGTACTTC.

The V gene is TRBV9, the J gene TRBJ2-1; D is perhaps TRBD2 (7 bases). With 7 bases removed from V and 8 bases from J, the gap between germline ends came to 16 bases. CDR1 is SGDLS and CDR2 is YYNGEE in the germline V gene. CDR3 length equals 13 residues. Here the CDR3 DNA reads TGTGCCAGCTCCCAAGGCGGGGGCGATGAGCAGTTCTTC. It is translated as CASSQGGGDEQFF.

CDR3 DNA: TGTGCCAGCAGCTGGACTGTCACGAACACCGGGGAGCTGTTTTTT. Translated: CASSWTVTNTGELFF. This rearrangement joins TRBV5-4 to TRBJ2-2; weak D call: TRBD2 (5 bases). This CDR3 has 15 residues. With 3 bases removed from V and 0 bases from J, the gap between germline ends came to 9 bases. Germline values: CDR1 SGHNT, CDR2 YYREEE (reference sequence).

The V and J genes are TRBV18 and TRBJ2-5, with TRBD2 identical over 9 bases. J was trimmed by 5 bases and V by 3 bases; bases with no gene match: 7. The CDR3 is made up of 15 amino acids. Germline-derived CDR1 and CDR2 are KGHSH and LQKENI. CDR3 region: CASSPSGLAGETQYF. In DNA, the CDR3 is TGTGCCAGCTCACCTTCGGGACTAGCTGGTGAGACCCAGTACTTC.

The chain is built from TRBV2 and TRBJ1-2; TRBD1 might be the D (5 bases). Per the germline V gene, CDR1 is SNHLY and CDR2 is FYNNEI. Trimming removed 4 bases from V and 6 bases from J, with 12 bases in between. This CDR3 has 13 amino acids. In DNA, the CDR3 is TGTGCCAGCAGTGCGGCAGGGAACGATGGCTACACCTTC. This codes for CASSAAGNDGYTF. Complete variable domain (other parts from reference TRBV2 and TRBJ1-2): EPEVTQTPSHQVTQMGQEVILRCVPISNHLYFYWYRQILGQKVEFLVSFYNNEISEKSEIFDDQFSVERPDGSNFTLKIRSTKLEDSAMYFCASSAAGNDGYTFGSGTRLTVV.

On this clone itself: Other DNA sequences in this sample translate to the same CDR3. This chain links TRBV5-4 with TRBJ2-2; 8 bases align to TRBD1. The CDR3 has 15 residues. The V gene's germline CDR1 is SGHNT and CDR2 YYREEE (reference sequence). The J segment lost 1 base and the V segment lost 4 bases, leaving 3 bases of the junction unmatched. CDR3 DNA: TGTGCCAGCAGCCATGGACAGGGGAACACCGGGGAGCTGTTTTTT. It encodes CASSHGQGNTGELFF.